The TCR beta chain under discussion was sequenced for a study of cytomegalovirus exposure and HLA in healthy donors. Study-level points and caveats: Roughly uniform depth of sequencing across donors was assumed in presence/absence analyses.

The CDR3 runs 16 residues. Losses at the gene ends were 0 bases for V and 2 bases for J; bases not matched to a gene: 1. Germline lookup yields CDR1 SGHKS and CDR2 YYEKEE (reference sequence). The PCR used 60 Vbeta and 13 Jbeta primers. Only in-frame clones appear in the TCRdb table, and some are missing; sequencing was by immunoSEQ multiplex PCR. The repertoire table contains roughly 120,000 clones. As to this clone: Its antigen is currently unknown.

Sequencing was performed on PBMCs. This receptor was obtained from a man aged 30 to 45 in good health and CMV-seronegative. This sequence joins TRBV5-5 and TRBJ2-2; 10 nucleotides match TRBD2. The DNA for the CDR3 is TGTGCCAGCAGCTTGGGGACTAGCGGAAACACCGGGGAGCTGTTTTTT. Translating gives CASSLGTSGNTGELFF.